This T cell receptor beta chain appears in the sequencing data of a study of cytomegalovirus exposure and HLA in healthy donors. A multiplex PCR was run with 60 Vbeta primers and 13 Jbeta primers. Original processing methods: Around 80 million unique TCR beta chains, roughly 11 million of them shared, were counted by a later analysis. Sequencing was performed with immunoSEQ multiplex PCR; in TCRdb, only in-frame clones are kept and a portion is missing. V, J and clone size reflect that table, while D and trimming were determined from the DNA. The sample has about 180,000 clones; more than 60% are singletons. With respect to this clone: Its cognate antigen is unknown.

The CDR3 consists of 15 residues. The V segment lost 2 bases and the J segment 5 bases; nucleotides outside the gene matches: 4. The germline CDR1 and CDR2 sequences are MGHRA and YSYEKL. Study-wide results and limits: The authors assumed roughly uniform sequencing depth across donors for presence/absence analyses.

The sequenced sample was PBMCs. The receptor was isolated from a woman aged 55-75 years in good health and CMV-seropositive. The genes are TRBV4-1 and TRBJ2-3, with TRBD1 matching over 10 bases. The CDR3 nucleotides read TGCGCCAGCAGCCAACACGGACAGGGGGGAGATACGCAGTATTTT. Translation: CASSQHGQGGDTQYF.